This entry features one T cell receptor (beta chain) sequence. Its antigen remains unidentified. No much larger clonotype is one base removed from it; base qualities were not supplied. Looking up the germline V gene yields CDR1 ENHRY and CDR2 SYGVKD. The CDR3, cysteine through phenylalanine, is 15 amino acids long. Only CDR3 DNA remains: 45 bases, in frame from the first base. Germline trimming: 7 bases from V, 2 bases from J; junction bases outside gene matches: 11. A case-control design nested within a healthcare worker cohort in London, UK, was used, with weekly nasopharyngeal swab PCR tests and blood sampling performed. Healthcare workers were enrolled in the week of the UK lockdown, from 23 to 31 March 2020, and were followed every week for up to about 16 weeks. The library was generated by 5' RACE. Sequenced using a NextSeq 500. To correct for sequencing error and PCR bias, the TCR library protocol tagged individual cDNA molecules with unique molecular identifiers. TCR alpha and beta chains were both sequenced, and the abundances of alpha and beta sequences in each sample were closely correlated with each other. As for the original processing: Decombinator V4 was used to perform V gene, J gene and CDR3 annotation of TCR sequences. Expanded TCRs were defined as changing significantly between any two time points under a Poisson model with p below 0.0001. TCR abundances were normalised to the total number of TCRs sequenced per sample and were expressed as counts per million. TRAV1-2 paired with TRAJ12, TRAJ20 or TRAJ33 defined MAIT TCRs, while TRAV10 paired with TRAJ18 defined iNKT TCRs. VDJdb, accessed 1 November 2021, was searched for CMV, EBV and SARS-CoV-2 annotated TCRs, with TCRs annotated for multiple antigens excluded. TCRdb applied fastp at Q25 and MiXCR to the public reads, then kept only in-frame beta chains. Under each unique CDR3 protein, matching rows form one entry showing the most common genes and DNA. The V and J calls here are based on TCRdb, not the publication. Across this sample there are about 64,000 distinct CDR3 sequences, with around 20% seen only once. The ten largest make up 15% to 20% of the sample.

These data come from a study of early T cells in non-severe SARS-CoV-2 infection listed by TCRdb under 2021. Concerning the study at large: Because TCR sequencing relied on bulk RNA taken from unsorted whole blood, pairing of alpha and beta chains was not possible.

Overall study outcomes, separate from this receptor: VDJdb matching was skewed toward anti-spike CD8 responses, so virus-specific expansions were likely underestimated and private and CD4 specificities were missed.

Recombination connected TRBV10-3 to TRBJ2-7, and TRBD1 aligns with 7 junction nucleotides. This receptor was identified in an adult who was a healthcare worker with PCR-confirmed SARS-CoV-2 infection or an uninfected control (not recorded which). The sequencing here drew on whole blood, taken at baseline. The DNA is TGTGCCATCAAGGGCTCGGGACAGAACCCCTACGAGCAGTACTTC. This sequence encodes CAIKGSGQNPYEQYF.